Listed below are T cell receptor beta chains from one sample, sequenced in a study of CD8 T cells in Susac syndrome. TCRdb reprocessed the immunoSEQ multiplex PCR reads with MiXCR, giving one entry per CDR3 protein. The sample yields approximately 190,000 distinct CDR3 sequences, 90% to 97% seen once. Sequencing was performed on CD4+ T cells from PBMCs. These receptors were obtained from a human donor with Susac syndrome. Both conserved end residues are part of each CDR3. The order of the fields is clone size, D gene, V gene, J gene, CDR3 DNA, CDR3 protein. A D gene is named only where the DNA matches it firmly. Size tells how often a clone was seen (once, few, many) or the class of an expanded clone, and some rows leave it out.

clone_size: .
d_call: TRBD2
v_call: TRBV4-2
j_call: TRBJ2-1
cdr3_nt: TGTGCCAGCAGCCAAGTCCGCGGGGGAACGACCTACAATGAGCAGTTCTTC
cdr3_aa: CASSQVRGGTTYNEQFF

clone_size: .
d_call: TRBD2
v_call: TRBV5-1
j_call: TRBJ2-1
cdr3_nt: TGCGCCAGCAGCTTGGGACTAGCGGGCGATGAGCAGTTCTTC
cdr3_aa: CASSLGLAGDEQFF

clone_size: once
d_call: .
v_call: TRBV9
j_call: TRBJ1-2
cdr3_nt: TGTGCCAGCAGCGTAGTGGGCAGTAGGGGCTACACCTTC
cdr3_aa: CASSVVGSRGYTF

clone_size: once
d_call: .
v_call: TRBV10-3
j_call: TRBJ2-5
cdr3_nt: TGTGCCACGACGGGGGACGGCCAAGAGACCCAGTACTTC
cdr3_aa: CATTGDGQETQYF

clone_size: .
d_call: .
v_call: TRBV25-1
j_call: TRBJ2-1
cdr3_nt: TGTGCCAGCAGTGAGAGTGGGGCCTACAATGAGCAGTTCTTC
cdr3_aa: CASSESGAYNEQFF

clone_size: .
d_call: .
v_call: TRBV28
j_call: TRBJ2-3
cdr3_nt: TGTGCCAGCAGTTTACGGGGTGGCCCCAAGGATACGCAGTATTTT
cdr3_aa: CASSLRGGPKDTQYF

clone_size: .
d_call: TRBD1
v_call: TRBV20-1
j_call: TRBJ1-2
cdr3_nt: TGCAGTGCTAGAAAGCCAGGGGGTGACGATGGCTACACCTTC
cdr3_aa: CSARKPGGDDGYTF

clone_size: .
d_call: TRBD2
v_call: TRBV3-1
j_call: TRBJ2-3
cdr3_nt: TGTGCCAGCAGCCTCGGGACTAGCGGGATAGACACAGATACGCAGTATTTT
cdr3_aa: CASSLGTSGIDTDTQYF

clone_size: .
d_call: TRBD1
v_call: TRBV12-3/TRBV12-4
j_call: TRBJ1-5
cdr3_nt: TGTGCCAGCAAAGACAGGGGCTATAGCAATCAGCCCCAGCATTTT
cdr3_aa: CASKDRGYSNQPQHF

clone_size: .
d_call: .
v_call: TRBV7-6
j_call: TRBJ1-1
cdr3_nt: TGTGCCAGCACTAGAGGGGGAACGCTGAACACTGAAGCTTTCTTT
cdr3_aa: CASTRGGTLNTEAFF

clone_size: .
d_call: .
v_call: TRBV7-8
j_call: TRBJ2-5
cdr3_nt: TGTGCCAGCACTATAGACGGCCAAGAGACCCAGTACTTC
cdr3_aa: CASTIDGQETQYF

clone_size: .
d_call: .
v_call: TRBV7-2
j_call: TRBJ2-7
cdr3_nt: TGTGCCAGCAGCCGAGGGCTCACCTACGAGCAGTACTTC
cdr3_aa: CASSRGLTYEQYF

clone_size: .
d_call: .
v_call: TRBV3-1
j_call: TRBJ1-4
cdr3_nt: TGTGCCAGCAGCCAAGACGACACCCATAATGAAAAACTGTTTTTT
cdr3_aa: CASSQDDTHNEKLFF

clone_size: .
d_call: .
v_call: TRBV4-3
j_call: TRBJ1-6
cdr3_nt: TGCGCCAGCAGCCAAGATCTCACTGCCCTTAATTCACCCCTCCACTTT
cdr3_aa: CASSQDLTALNSPLHF

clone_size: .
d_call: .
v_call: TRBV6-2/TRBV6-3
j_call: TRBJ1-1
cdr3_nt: TGTGCCAGCAGTGAGGTGGACAGCAACACTGAAGCTTTCTTT
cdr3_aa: CASSEVDSNTEAFF

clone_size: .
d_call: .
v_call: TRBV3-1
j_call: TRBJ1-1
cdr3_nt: TGTGCCAGCAGGCGGGGGCAGAACACTGAAGCTTTCTTT
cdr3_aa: CASRRGQNTEAFF

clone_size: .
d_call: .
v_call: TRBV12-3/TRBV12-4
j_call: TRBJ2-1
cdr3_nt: TGTGCCAGCAGGGGTCCTTACAATGAGCAGTTCTTC
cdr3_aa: CASRGPYNEQFF

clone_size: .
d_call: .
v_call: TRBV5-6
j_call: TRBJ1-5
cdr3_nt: TGTGCCAGCAGCCAGGGGACGGTTAGTCAGCCCCAGCATTTT
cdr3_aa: CASSQGTVSQPQHF

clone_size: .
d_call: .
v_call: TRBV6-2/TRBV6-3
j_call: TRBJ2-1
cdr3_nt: TGTGCCAGCAGTTCGGGGGTGGCCTACAATGAGCAGTTCTTC
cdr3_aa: CASSSGVAYNEQFF

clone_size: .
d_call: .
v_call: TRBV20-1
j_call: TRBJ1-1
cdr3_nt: TGCAGTGCTAGAGATTCCGTCAGGGGCGGTAACACTGAAGCTTTCTTT
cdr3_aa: CSARDSVRGGNTEAFF

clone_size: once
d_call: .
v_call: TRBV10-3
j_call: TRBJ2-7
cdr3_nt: TGTGCCATCAGTGGGGGACCGACGGTTGGGCAGTACTTC
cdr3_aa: CAISGGPTVGQYF

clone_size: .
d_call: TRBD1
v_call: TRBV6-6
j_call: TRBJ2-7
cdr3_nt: TGTGCCAGCACCGGGACAGACTCCTACGAGCAGTACTTC
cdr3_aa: CASTGTDSYEQYF

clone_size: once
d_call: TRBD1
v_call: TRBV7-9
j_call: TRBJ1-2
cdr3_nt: TGTGCCAGCAGCTCGACGACAGGGGGCGTAGATGGCTACACCTTC
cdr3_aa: CASSSTTGGVDGYTF

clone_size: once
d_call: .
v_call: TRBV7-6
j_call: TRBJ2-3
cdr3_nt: TGTGCCAGCAGCTTAGCGACAGGCACAGATACGCAGTATTTT
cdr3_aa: CASSLATGTDTQYF

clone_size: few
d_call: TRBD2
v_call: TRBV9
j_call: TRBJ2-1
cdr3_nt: TGTGCCAGCAGCGCCCTAGCGGGGGCCTACAATGAGCAGTTCTTC
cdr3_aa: CASSALAGAYNEQFF

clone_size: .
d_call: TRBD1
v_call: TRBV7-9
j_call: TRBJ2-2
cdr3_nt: TGTGCCAGCAGCCCCAGGACAGGGGCATCGGGCGGGGAGCTGTTTTTT
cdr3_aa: CASSPRTGASGGELFF

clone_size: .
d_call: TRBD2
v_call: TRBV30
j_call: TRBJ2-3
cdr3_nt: TGTGCCTGGACCCGACTAGCGGGGAACACAGATACGCAGTATTTT
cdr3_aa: CAWTRLAGNTDTQYF

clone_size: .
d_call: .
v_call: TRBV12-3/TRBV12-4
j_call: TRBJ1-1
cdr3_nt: TGTGCCAGCACTGAGGACGGTTACACTGAAGCTTTCTTT
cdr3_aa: CASTEDGYTEAFF

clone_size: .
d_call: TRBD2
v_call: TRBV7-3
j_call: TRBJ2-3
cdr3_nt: TGTGCCAGCAGCTTAACTAGCGGGGGGGCAGATACGCAGTATTTT
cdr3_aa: CASSLTSGGADTQYF

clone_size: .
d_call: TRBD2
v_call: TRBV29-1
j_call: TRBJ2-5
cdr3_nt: TGCAGCGTTTTATGGCTAGCGGGGGTTCAGGAGACCCAGTACTTC
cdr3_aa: CSVLWLAGVQETQYF

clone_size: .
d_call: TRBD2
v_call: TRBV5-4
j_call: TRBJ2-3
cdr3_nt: TGTGCCAGCAGCCAGCAGCGGGGGAACACAGATACGCAGTATTTT
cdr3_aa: CASSQQRGNTDTQYF

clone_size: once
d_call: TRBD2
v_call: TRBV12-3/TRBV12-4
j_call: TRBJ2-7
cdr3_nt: TGTGCCAGCAGTTTTCGGGGGGCCTACGAGCAGTACTTC
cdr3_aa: CASSFRGAYEQYF

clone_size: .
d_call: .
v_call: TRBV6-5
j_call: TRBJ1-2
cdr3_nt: TGTGCCAGCAGTTACGGTAGCCTCTTC
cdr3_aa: CASSYGSLF

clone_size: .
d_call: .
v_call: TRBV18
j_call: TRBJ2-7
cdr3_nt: TGTGCCAGCTCACCAGGGACTGGCGAGCAGTACTTC
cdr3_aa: CASSPGTGEQYF

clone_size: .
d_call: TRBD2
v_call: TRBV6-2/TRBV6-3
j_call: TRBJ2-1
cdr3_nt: TGTGCCAGCAACCTACCCCGGGGGGACTCCTACAATGAGCAGTTCTTC
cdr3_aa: CASNLPRGDSYNEQFF

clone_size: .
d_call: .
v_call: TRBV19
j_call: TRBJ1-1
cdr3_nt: TGTGCCAGTACCCTCGACGTCTACACTGAAGCTTTCTTT
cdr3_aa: CASTLDVYTEAFF

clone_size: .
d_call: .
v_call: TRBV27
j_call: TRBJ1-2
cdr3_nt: TGTGCCAGCAGTCGTTTGTGGGGGGCTCGGGACTATGGCTACACCTTC
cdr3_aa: CASSRLWGARDYGYTF

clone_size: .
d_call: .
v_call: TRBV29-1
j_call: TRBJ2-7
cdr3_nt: TGCAGCGTTGCTTACGGGGACTACGAGCAGTACTTC
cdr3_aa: CSVAYGDYEQYF

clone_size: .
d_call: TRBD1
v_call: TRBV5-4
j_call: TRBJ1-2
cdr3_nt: TGTGCCAGCAGCTTGGACTCAGGGGGCATCTATGGCTACACCTTC
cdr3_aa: CASSLDSGGIYGYTF